Following are 19 T cell receptor beta chains from one sample sequenced in a study of CD8 T cells in Susac syndrome. The RNA, roughly 0.45 to 1 ug, was put through reverse transcription using random hexamers. TCRdb reanalysed the immunoSEQ multiplex PCR reads using MiXCR and keeps one entry per CDR3 protein. The table lists approximately 130,000 distinct CDR3 sequences, roughly 89% of them singletons. The sequenced sample was CD8+ T cells from PBMCs. Receptors originate from a human donor with multiple sclerosis.

This chain links TRBV6-1 with TRBJ1-2; D gene uncertain. V was clipped by 7 bases and J by 4 bases, with 13 bases between them. The germline CDR1 and CDR2 sequences are MNHNS and SASEGT. This CDR3 has 13 residues. CDR3 sequence reads: CASTVGAFYGYTF. The CDR3 DNA sequence: TGTGCCAGCACCGTGGGCGCCTTCTATGGCTACACCTTC.

About this clonotype itself: Germline is not matched at one junction end, which may reflect a read error. V is TRBV19 and J is TRBJ1-5; D remains ambiguous. Looked up from germline, CDR1 is LNHDA and CDR2 is SQIVND (reference sequence). This CDR3 is 14 amino acids long. The DNA for the CDR3 is TGTGCCAGTAGTATACCCGGAGGGAATCGGCCCCAGCATTTT. Amino acid sequence: CASSIPGGNRPQHF. Full variable domain (outside the CDR3, taken from reference TRBV19 and TRBJ1-5): DGGITQSPKYLFRKEGQNVTLSCEQNLNHDAMYWYRQDPGQGLRLIYYSQIVNDFQKGDIAEGYSVSREKKESFPLTVTSAQKNPTAFYLCASSIPGGNRPQHFGDGTRLSIL.

V and J are TRBV5-1 and TRBJ2-5, with a weak D call TRBD2 (7 bases). Per germline, CDR1 SGHRS and CDR2 YFSETQ. V was cut by 3 bases and J by 4 bases, with 19 bases left in between. This CDR3 comprises 16 residues. The CDR3 nucleotides read TGCGCCAGCAGCTGGGGGGGCGGCAACGGTCGAGAGACCCAGTACTTC. Translated: CASSWGGGNGRETQYF. Variable domain in full (rest from reference TRBV5-1 and TRBJ2-5): KAGVTQTPRYLIKTRGQQVTLSCSPISGHRSVSWYQQTPGQGLQFLFEYFSETQRNKGNFPGRFSGRQFSNSRSEMNVSTLELGDSALYLCASSWGGGNGRETQYFGPGTRLLVL.

The V and J genes are TRBV15 and TRBJ1-2; D perhaps matches TRBD1 (6 bases). CDR1 is LNHNV and CDR2 is YYDKDF in the germline V gene (reference sequence). The V gene lost 4 bases and the J gene lost 4 bases, with 13 bases spanning the gap. This CDR3 comprises 14 residues. As DNA, the CDR3 is TGTGCCACCAGCAACAACAGGGCCGGCTATGGCTACACCTTC. This gives the protein CATSNNRAGYGYTF.

The V gene is TRBV29-1, the J gene TRBJ2-2, with TRBD2 identical over 12 bases. The ends lost 0 bases at V and 5 bases at J; junction bases unmatched: 7. Per germline, CDR1 SQVTM and CDR2 ANQGSEA. This CDR3 spans 17 amino acids. This CDR3 is CSVEDTTSGSRTGELFF. The DNA for the CDR3 is TGCAGCGTTGAAGATACGACTAGCGGGAGTCGGACCGGGGAGCTGTTTTTT.

The chain uses TRBV9 and TRBJ1-5; unclear D gene. V lost 3 bases and J 3 bases, leaving 10 bases between the germline ends. The CDR3 totals 14 residues. Germline CDR1 and CDR2: SGDLS and YYNGEE. The CDR3 DNA sequence: TGTGCCAGCAGCGCTGGGCACTACAATCAGCCCCAGCATTTT. Protein sequence: CASSAGHYNQPQHF.

The sample holds one count of this clonotype. The V call is TRBV30, the J call TRBJ2-5, with 8 positions matching TRBD1. This CDR3 region has 14 residues. Germline CDR1 and CDR2: GTSNPN and SVGIG (reference sequence). After removal of 1 base from V and 5 bases from J, the junction contained 6 bases not matched to a gene. This CDR3 is CAWSADRGWETQYF. CDR3 DNA sequence: TGTGCCTGGAGTGCAGACAGGGGCTGGGAGACCCAGTACTTC.

This chain uses TRBV6-5 with TRBJ2-5; 13 bases align to TRBD2. Germline CDR1 MNHEY, CDR2 SVGAGI. This CDR3 is built from 15 residues. J lost 4 bases, V lost 4 bases, and 3 bases had no gene match. The CDR3 region has the DNA TGTGCCAGCAGTTTCGGGACTAGCGGGATAGAGACCCAGTACTTC. It codes for CASSFGTSGIETQYF.

V and J are TRBV3-1 and TRBJ2-7, with no clear D. The V gene lost 0 bases and the J gene lost 11 bases, with 11 bases spanning the gap. Germline V gene data show CDR1 as LGHDT and CDR2 as YNNKEL (reference sequence). The CDR3 loop spans 12 amino acids. The CDR3 loop is CASSQDPYMKYF. CDR3 bases: TGTGCCAGCAGCCAAGACCCGTACATGAAGTACTTC.

The chain carries TRBV24-1 and TRBJ2-2; D tentatively fits TRBD1 or TRBD2 (5 bases each). The ends were cut back, 3 bases at V and 6 bases at J, with 22 bases in the middle. CDR3 size: 18 residues. Germline CDR1 reads KGHDR; CDR2 reads SFDVKD. CDR3 DNA: TGTGCCACCAGTGATCCCCTCGGGGCGACCGGTGGGTCCGGGGAGCTGTTTTTT. Translating gives CATSDPLGATGGSGELFF.

The chain carries TRBV6-5 and TRBJ2-2; tentative D call: TRBD2 (5 bases). This CDR3 is 14 amino acids long. CDR1 MNHEY and CDR2 SVGAGI come from the germline V gene. Trimming took off 2 bases at V and 7 bases at J, with 11 bases between the two ends. The CDR3 spells CASSYRGVYGELFF. The CDR3 coding sequence is TGTGCCAGCAGTTACCGGGGTGTTTACGGGGAGCTGTTTTTT.

J is TRBJ2-6 and V is TRBV28; 10 bases are a match to TRBD1. Germline V CDR1 and CDR2: MDHEN, SYDVKM. The CDR3 is 21 residues long. The V and J ends lost 4 bases and 3 bases, in that order; junction bases with no gene match: 18. This CDR3 reads CASSSPDLLRDRGFGANVLTF. The DNA of the CDR3 is TGTGCCAGCAGTTCCCCCGACCTACTCCGGGACAGGGGATTTGGGGCCAACGTCCTGACTTTC.

The rearrangement uses TRBV19 and TRBJ2-5; the D call may be TRBD1 or TRBD2 (5 bases each). Matching the DNA end better, TRBJ2-7 makes the J call doubtful. Germline CDR1 reads LNHDA; CDR2 reads SQIVND (reference sequence). This CDR3 region has 13 residues. This CDR3 reads CASSDWGSGEQYF. CDR3 in DNA: TGTGCCAGCTCGGACTGGGGGTCTGGCGAGCAGTACTTC.

The chain has TRBV7-8 and TRBJ1-4; D gene unclear. Trimming left V 2 bases short and J 15 bases short, with 19 bases between. This CDR3 spans 14 amino acids. CDR1 and CDR2 from the germline V gene are SGHVS and FQNEAQ. CDR3: CASSLSSTHNEMFF. The CDR3, as DNA: TGTGCCAGCAGCTTATCTAGTACCCACAACGAAATGTTTTTT.

This clonotype was recorded a few times. The chain has TRBV12-3 or TRBV12-4 and TRBJ1-1; D is unresolved. With 3 bases removed from V and 3 bases from J, the gap between germline ends came to 8 bases. This CDR3 contains 13 residues. As DNA, the CDR3 is TGTGCCAGCAGTTTGTGGGTTGACACTGAAGCTTTCTTT. Encoded protein: CASSLWVDTEAFF.

V gene TRBV19 combines with J gene TRBJ2-6, with 10 nucleotides matching TRBD2. This CDR3 is built from 22 residues. Per germline, CDR1 LNHDA and CDR2 SQIVND (reference sequence). V shed 2 bases, J shed 0 bases, and the junction held 16 bases outside the gene matches. The CDR3 region is CASSITPASGSITLSGANVLTF. CDR3 DNA: TGTGCCAGTAGTATAACTCCGGCTAGCGGGAGTATCACTCTCTCTGGGGCCAACGTCCTGACTTTC.

This sequence joins TRBV4-2 and TRBJ2-7; D unclear. The CDR3 has 12 residues. Per the germline V gene, CDR1 is LGHNA and CDR2 is YNFKEQ. The V gene lost 8 bases and the J gene lost 4 bases, with 12 bases spanning the gap. The CDR3 nucleotides read TGTGCCAGCCCCCTAGGCCCTTACGAGCAGTACTTC. Encoded protein: CASPLGPYEQYF.

The gene calls are TRBV9 and TRBJ2-7, with TRBD2 identical over 7 bases. J gave up 2 bases and V 1 base, and 6 bases lay outside the gene matches. The CDR3 sequence is 15 residues long. The V gene's germline CDR1 is SGDLS and CDR2 YYNGEE. The CDR3 reads CASSVYAGAAYEQYF. The CDR3 DNA reads as TGTGCCAGCAGCGTATATGCGGGAGCCGCCTACGAGCAGTACTTC.

V and J are TRBV6-5 and TRBJ2-7; the match to TRBD1 covers 7 bases. CDR3 size: 13 residues. Germline CDR1 and CDR2: MNHEY and SVGAGI. Trimming at V came to 5 bases and at J to 5 bases, leaving 6 bases not matched to a gene. CDR3 residues: CASSRDSPHEQYF. CDR3 sequence (DNA): TGTGCCAGCAGTAGGGACAGCCCCCACGAGCAGTACTTC.